This T cell receptor beta chain was profiled in a study of T cell repertoires in cytomegalovirus infection (dated by TCRdb to between 2018 and 2021). For the study in its entirety: Because public TCR beta signatures pointed to carriage of CMV infection together with the matching HLA type, the HLA type of each donor mattered for the analysis.

Data came from an Illumina HiSeq 1500. Starting from the raw public reads, TCRdb applied fastp trimming at Q25, assembled clones with MiXCR and retained in-frame beta chains. Rows are combined by CDR3 protein, so each entry shows the most common genes and DNA. The sample has around 450,000 distinct CDR3 sequences on record, about a third of them singletons. 12% to 15% of the sample lies in the top ten. To note about this clonotype: No cognate antigen has been identified for it. Nothing much larger sits one base from this clone, and base qualities are not available.

The CDR3 sequence holds 16 residues, the cysteine and phenylalanine included. Only CDR3 DNA remains: 48 bases, in frame from the first base. In the germline V gene, CDR1 corresponds to SQVTM and CDR2 to ANQGSEA. Trimming removed 7 bases from V and 2 bases from J; the gene matches leave 6 bases unexplained. Findings and caveats that apply to the study as a whole: In the ex vivo response, HLA-C-restricted CMV-specific TCR beta clonotypes were dominant, and in two of eight donors the single most frequent clonotype came from this HLA-C-restricted group. Carriers of CMV infection plus the relevant HLA type were discriminated by the cumulative frequency of public TCR beta family members in the study cohort and in an independent 352-donor cohort.

The sample consisted of PBMCs. The TCR sequence derives from a human donor in good health (CMV status not recorded). Some clones in this sample may be carry-over from other donors' samples. The rearranged segments are TRBV29-1 and TRBJ2-2; 14 central bases correspond to TRBD2. The CDR3 amino acid sequence is: CSASGLAGANTGELFF. The nucleotides are TGCAGCGCCTCGGGACTAGCGGGGGCTAACACCGGGGAGCTGTTTTTT.